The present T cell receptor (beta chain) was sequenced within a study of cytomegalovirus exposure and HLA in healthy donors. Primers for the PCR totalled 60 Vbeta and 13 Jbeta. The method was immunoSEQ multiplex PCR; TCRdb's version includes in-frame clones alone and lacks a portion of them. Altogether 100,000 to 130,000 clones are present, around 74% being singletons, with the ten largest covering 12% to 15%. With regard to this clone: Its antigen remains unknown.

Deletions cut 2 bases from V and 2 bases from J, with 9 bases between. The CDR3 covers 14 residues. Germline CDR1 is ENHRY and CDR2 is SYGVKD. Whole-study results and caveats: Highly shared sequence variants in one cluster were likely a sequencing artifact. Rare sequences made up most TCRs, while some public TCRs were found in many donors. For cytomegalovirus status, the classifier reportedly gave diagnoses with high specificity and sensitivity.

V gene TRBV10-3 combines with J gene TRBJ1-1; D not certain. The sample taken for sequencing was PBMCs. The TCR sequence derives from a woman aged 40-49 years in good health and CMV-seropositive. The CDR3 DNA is TGTGCCATCAGTGAGGGGCAGGTTAACACTGAAGCTTTCTTT. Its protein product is CAISEGQVNTEAFF.